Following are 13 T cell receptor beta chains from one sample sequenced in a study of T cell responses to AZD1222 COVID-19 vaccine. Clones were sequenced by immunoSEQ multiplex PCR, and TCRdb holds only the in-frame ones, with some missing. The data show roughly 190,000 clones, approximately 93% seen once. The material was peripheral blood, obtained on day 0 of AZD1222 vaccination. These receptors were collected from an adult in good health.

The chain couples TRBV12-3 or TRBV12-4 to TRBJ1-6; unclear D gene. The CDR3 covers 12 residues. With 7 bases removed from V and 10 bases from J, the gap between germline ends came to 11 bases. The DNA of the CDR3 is TGTGCCAGCACGGTTGGTGGATCACCCCTCCACTTT. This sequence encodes CASTVGGSPLHF.

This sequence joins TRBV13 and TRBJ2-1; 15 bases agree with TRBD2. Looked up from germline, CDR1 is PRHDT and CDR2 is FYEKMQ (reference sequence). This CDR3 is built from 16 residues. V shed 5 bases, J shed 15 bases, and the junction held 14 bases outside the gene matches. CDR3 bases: TGTGCCAGCAGCACACCGACGGGACTAGCGGGAGGTTCACTGTTCTTC. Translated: CASSTPTGLAGGSLFF.

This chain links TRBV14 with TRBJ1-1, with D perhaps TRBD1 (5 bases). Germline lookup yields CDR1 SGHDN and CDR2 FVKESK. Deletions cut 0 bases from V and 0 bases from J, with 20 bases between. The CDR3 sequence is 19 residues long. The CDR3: CASSQEGGGLVGMNTEAFF. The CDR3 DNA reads TGTGCCAGCAGCCAAGAGGGCGGGGGGTTGGTAGGTATGAACACTGAAGCTTTCTTT.

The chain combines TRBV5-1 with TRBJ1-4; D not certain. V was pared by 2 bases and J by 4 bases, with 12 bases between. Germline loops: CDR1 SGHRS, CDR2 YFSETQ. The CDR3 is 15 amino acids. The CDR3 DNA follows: TGCGCCAGCAGCTTAGGGTCGGGAAGTAATGAAAAACTGTTTTTT. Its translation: CASSLGSGSNEKLFF.

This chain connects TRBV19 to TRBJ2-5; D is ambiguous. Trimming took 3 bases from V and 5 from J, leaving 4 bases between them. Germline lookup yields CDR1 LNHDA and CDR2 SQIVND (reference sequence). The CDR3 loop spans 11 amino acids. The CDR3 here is CASSIWETQYF. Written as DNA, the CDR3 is TGTGCCAGTAGTATTTGGGAGACCCAGTACTTC.

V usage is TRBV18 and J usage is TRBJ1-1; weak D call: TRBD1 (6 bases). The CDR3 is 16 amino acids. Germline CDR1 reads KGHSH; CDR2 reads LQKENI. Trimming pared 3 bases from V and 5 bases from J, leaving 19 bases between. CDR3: CASSPNRPGVMTEAFF. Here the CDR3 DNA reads TGTGCCAGCTCACCGAACCGCCCAGGGGTAATGACTGAAGCTTTCTTT.

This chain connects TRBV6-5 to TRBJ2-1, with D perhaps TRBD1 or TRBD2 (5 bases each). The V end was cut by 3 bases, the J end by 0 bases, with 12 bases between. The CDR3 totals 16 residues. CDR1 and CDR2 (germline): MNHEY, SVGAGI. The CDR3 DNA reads TGTGCCAGCAGTTATGGAGGACATAACTCCTACAATGAGCAGTTCTTC. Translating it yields CASSYGGHNSYNEQFF.

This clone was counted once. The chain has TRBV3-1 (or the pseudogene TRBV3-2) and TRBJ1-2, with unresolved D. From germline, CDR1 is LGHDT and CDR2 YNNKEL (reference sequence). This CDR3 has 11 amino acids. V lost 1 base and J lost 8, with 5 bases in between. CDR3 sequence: CASSQVHGYTF. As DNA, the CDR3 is TGTGCCAGCAGCCAAGTGCACGGCTACACCTTC.

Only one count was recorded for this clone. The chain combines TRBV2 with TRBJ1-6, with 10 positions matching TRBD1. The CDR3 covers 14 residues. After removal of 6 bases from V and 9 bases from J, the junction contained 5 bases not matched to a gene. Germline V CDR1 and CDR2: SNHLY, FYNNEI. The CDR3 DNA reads TGTGCCAGCAGGTTGACAGGGGGCAGTTCACCCCTCCACTTT. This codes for CASRLTGGSSPLHF. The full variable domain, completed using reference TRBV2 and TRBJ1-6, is EPEVTQTPSHQVTQMGQEVILRCVPISNHLYFYWYRQILGQKVEFLVSFYNNEISEKSEIFDDQFSVERPDGSNFTLKIRSTKLEDSAMYFCASRLTGGSSPLHFGNGTRLTVT.

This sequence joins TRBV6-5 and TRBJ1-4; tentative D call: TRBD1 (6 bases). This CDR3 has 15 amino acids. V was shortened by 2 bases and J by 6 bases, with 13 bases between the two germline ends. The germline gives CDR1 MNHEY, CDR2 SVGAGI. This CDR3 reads CASSYTGTQYEKLFF. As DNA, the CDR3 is TGTGCCAGCAGTTACACCGGGACACAGTATGAAAAACTGTTTTTT.

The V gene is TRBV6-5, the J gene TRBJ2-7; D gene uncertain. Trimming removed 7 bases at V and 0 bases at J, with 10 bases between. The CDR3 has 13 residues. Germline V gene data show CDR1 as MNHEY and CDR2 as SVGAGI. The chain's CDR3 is CASTRADSYEQYF. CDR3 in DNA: TGTGCCAGCACCCGGGCAGACTCCTACGAGCAGTACTTC.

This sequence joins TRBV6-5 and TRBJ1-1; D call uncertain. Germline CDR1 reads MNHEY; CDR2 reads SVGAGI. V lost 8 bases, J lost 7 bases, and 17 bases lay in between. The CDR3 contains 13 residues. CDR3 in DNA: TGTGCCAGCCGTACGTCCGGATCAGATGAAGCTTTCTTT. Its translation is CASRTSGSDEAFF.

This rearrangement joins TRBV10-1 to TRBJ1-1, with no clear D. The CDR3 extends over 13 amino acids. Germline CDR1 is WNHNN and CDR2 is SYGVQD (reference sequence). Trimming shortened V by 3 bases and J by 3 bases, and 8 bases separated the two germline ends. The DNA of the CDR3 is TGCGCCAGCAGTGATCGGATGTACACTGAAGCTTTCTTT. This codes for CASSDRMYTEAFF.